These T cell receptor beta chains were read from a single sample in a study of cytomegalovirus exposure and HLA in healthy donors. TCRdb's table, derived via immunoSEQ multiplex PCR, lists solely in-frame clones and lacks some. The repertoire includes approximately 170,000 clones, roughly 65% of them detected once, and around 4.6% sits in the top ten. The sample was PBMCs. These receptors all come from a man between 18 and 35 years old in good health and CMV-seropositive. Each CDR3 is given with its conserved first and last residue. Each record gives: J gene, V gene, D gene, clone size, CDR3 DNA, CDR3 protein. D genes are given only for firm matches. The listing skips clone size in some rows; elsewhere it reads once, few, many or a size class.

j_gene: TRBJ1-3
v_gene: TRBV5-1
d_gene: TRBD1
abundance: NA
CDR3nt: TGCGCCAGCAGCTTGGGGACAGGGGGAACTGGAAACACCATATATTTT
CDR3aa: CASSLGTGGTGNTIYF

j_gene: TRBJ1-5
v_gene: TRBV7-9
d_gene: TRBD1
abundance: NA
CDR3nt: TGTGCCAGCAGCTTAGAGGGGGACAGGCTGCCCCAGCATTTT
CDR3aa: CASSLEGDRLPQHF

j_gene: TRBJ2-2
v_gene: TRBV7-9
d_gene: TRBD2
abundance: NA
CDR3nt: TGTGCCAGCAGCTACCCGGGGAGGGAGTTCACCGGGGAGCTGTTTTTT
CDR3aa: CASSYPGREFTGELFF

j_gene: TRBJ2-1
v_gene: TRBV28
d_gene: TRBD2
abundance: NA
CDR3nt: TGTGCCAGCAGTGGTAGCGGGGAACCCTACAATGAGCAGTTCTTC
CDR3aa: CASSGSGEPYNEQFF

j_gene: TRBJ1-2
v_gene: TRBV5-1
d_gene: TRBD1
abundance: NA
CDR3nt: TGCGCCAGCAGCTCAACAGGGGCTGCTAACTATGGCTACACCTTC
CDR3aa: CASSSTGAANYGYTF

j_gene: TRBJ2-5
v_gene: TRBV7-9
d_gene: TRBD1
abundance: NA
CDR3nt: TGTGCCAGCAGCCCCCCGGACAGGGGCCACCAAGAGACCCAGTACTTC
CDR3aa: CASSPPDRGHQETQYF

j_gene: TRBJ1-2
v_gene: TRBV7-9
d_gene: NA
abundance: NA
CDR3nt: TGTGCCAGCACCCCAGGGGCTAATGGCTACACCTTC
CDR3aa: CASTPGANGYTF

j_gene: TRBJ1-1
v_gene: TRBV12-5
d_gene: TRBD1
abundance: NA
CDR3nt: TGTGCTAGTGGTTTCCTCTTGGACAGGGAAGGCACTGAAGCTTTCTTT
CDR3aa: CASGFLLDREGTEAFF

j_gene: TRBJ1-1
v_gene: TRBV6-5
d_gene: TRBD1
abundance: NA
CDR3nt: TGTGCCAGCAGTTACTTCGGACAGGCCGAAGCTTTCTTT
CDR3aa: CASSYFGQAEAFF

j_gene: TRBJ1-5
v_gene: TRBV5-6
d_gene: NA
abundance: NA
CDR3nt: TGTGCCAGCAGCTTGGCCTCCGGGTATGGTCAGCCCCAGCATTTT
CDR3aa: CASSLASGYGQPQHF

j_gene: TRBJ2-3
v_gene: TRBV29-1
d_gene: NA
abundance: NA
CDR3nt: TGCAGCGTTGAAGGGCTAGCGGATACGCAGTATTTT
CDR3aa: CSVEGLADTQYF

j_gene: TRBJ2-3
v_gene: TRBV7-6
d_gene: TRBD2
abundance: NA
CDR3nt: TGTGCCAGCAGGCCGACTAGCGGTTCTGCAGATACGCAGTATTTT
CDR3aa: CASRPTSGSADTQYF

j_gene: TRBJ1-2
v_gene: TRBV9
d_gene: NA
abundance: NA
CDR3nt: TGTGCCAGCAGCGTAGACGGGATCTATGGCTACACCTTC
CDR3aa: CASSVDGIYGYTF

j_gene: TRBJ1-1
v_gene: TRBV28
d_gene: NA
abundance: NA
CDR3nt: TGTGCCAGCAGGGCGAACACTGAAGCTTTCTTT
CDR3aa: CASRANTEAFF

j_gene: TRBJ2-2
v_gene: TRBV6-5
d_gene: NA
abundance: NA
CDR3nt: TGTGCCAGCAGTTACCAATACACCGGGGAGCTGTTTTTT
CDR3aa: CASSYQYTGELFF

j_gene: TRBJ1-3
v_gene: TRBV25-1
d_gene: NA
abundance: NA
CDR3nt: TGTGCCAGCAGAGAACAGGGATCCGCTGGAAACACCATATATTTT
CDR3aa: CASREQGSAGNTIYF

j_gene: TRBJ2-1
v_gene: TRBV7-3
d_gene: TRBD1
abundance: NA
CDR3nt: TGTGCCAGCAGCCTTGGACAGGGGCGGTACAATGAGCAGTTCTTC
CDR3aa: CASSLGQGRYNEQFF

j_gene: TRBJ1-6
v_gene: TRBV6-5
d_gene: TRBD1
abundance: NA
CDR3nt: TGTGCCAGCAGTGGGGACAGGGGGGATCTTTCACCCCTCCACTTT
CDR3aa: CASSGDRGDLSPLHF

j_gene: TRBJ1-1
v_gene: TRBV27
d_gene: NA
abundance: NA
CDR3nt: TGTGCCAGCAGCCCCCCCGGACAGATTTCAGAAGCTTTCTTT
CDR3aa: CASSPPGQISEAFF

j_gene: TRBJ1-2
v_gene: TRBV18
d_gene: TRBD1
abundance: NA
CDR3nt: TGTGCCAGCTCAGAAAATGGACGGACAGGGGGCTATGGCTACACCTTC
CDR3aa: CASSENGRTGGYGYTF

j_gene: TRBJ2-2
v_gene: TRBV28
d_gene: NA
abundance: NA
CDR3nt: TGTGCCAGCAGCCGAGCAGGGGTTTCCGGGGAGCTGTTTTTT
CDR3aa: CASSRAGVSGELFF

j_gene: TRBJ2-2
v_gene: TRBV21-1
d_gene: NA
abundance: NA
CDR3nt: TGTGCCAGCAGCCCTGCGGGGCTAGCGGGAGGATATACCGGGGAGCTGTTTTTT
CDR3aa: CASSPAGLAGGYTGELFF

j_gene: TRBJ2-5
v_gene: TRBV11-2
d_gene: TRBD2
abundance: NA
CDR3nt: TGTGCCAGCAGCCCGGCGGGAGTCGCAGAGACCCAGTACTTC
CDR3aa: CASSPAGVAETQYF

j_gene: TRBJ2-1
v_gene: TRBV27
d_gene: TRBD2
abundance: NA
CDR3nt: TGTGCCAGCAGTTTACTAACTAGCGGGAGTGAAAATGAGCAGTTCTTC
CDR3aa: CASSLLTSGSENEQFF

j_gene: TRBJ2-6
v_gene: TRBV6-1
d_gene: NA
abundance: NA
CDR3nt: TGTGCCAGCAGTGAAAGGGGCAACTCTGGGGCCAACGTCCTGACTTTC
CDR3aa: CASSERGNSGANVLTF

j_gene: TRBJ2-1
v_gene: TRBV19
d_gene: NA
abundance: NA
CDR3nt: TGTGCCAGTATGAGGAACGATGAGCAGTTCTTC
CDR3aa: CASMRNDEQFF

j_gene: TRBJ1-5
v_gene: TRBV14
d_gene: TRBD1
abundance: once
CDR3nt: TGTGCCAGCAGCCAATTTCCGGACAGGGGAAATTATCAGCCCCAGCATTTT
CDR3aa: CASSQFPDRGNYQPQHF

j_gene: TRBJ2-6
v_gene: TRBV27
d_gene: NA
abundance: NA
CDR3nt: TGTGCCAGCAGTTTCTCCTCTGGGGCCAACGTCCTGACTTTC
CDR3aa: CASSFSSGANVLTF

j_gene: TRBJ1-1
v_gene: TRBV7-9
d_gene: NA
abundance: NA
CDR3nt: TGTGCCAGCAGCCTGGGAGCGCTTGAAGCTTTCTTT
CDR3aa: CASSLGALEAFF

j_gene: TRBJ1-4
v_gene: TRBV11-2
d_gene: TRBD1
abundance: NA
CDR3nt: TGTGCCAGCAGCCTCGGGACAGGAAATGAAAAACTGTTTTTT
CDR3aa: CASSLGTGNEKLFF

j_gene: TRBJ1-1
v_gene: TRBV5-1
d_gene: NA
abundance: NA
CDR3nt: TGCGCCAGCAGCCGGGGACAAATCACTGAAGCTTTCTTT
CDR3aa: CASSRGQITEAFF

j_gene: TRBJ1-1
v_gene: TRBV10-2
d_gene: NA
abundance: NA
CDR3nt: TGCGCCAGCAGTGAGCCGGGAAGCGGCACTGAAGCTTTCTTT
CDR3aa: CASSEPGSGTEAFF

j_gene: TRBJ1-3
v_gene: TRBV5-1
d_gene: TRBD1
abundance: few
CDR3nt: TGCGCCAGCAGCCTGGGACAGGGCAATGGAAACACCATATATTTT
CDR3aa: CASSLGQGNGNTIYF

j_gene: TRBJ1-2
v_gene: TRBV28
d_gene: TRBD1
abundance: NA
CDR3nt: TGTGCCAGCAGTCCAGGGGGGAACTATGGCTACACCTTC
CDR3aa: CASSPGGNYGYTF

j_gene: TRBJ2-1
v_gene: TRBV30
d_gene: TRBD2
abundance: NA
CDR3nt: TGTGCCTGGAGCCCGGGACTAGTCGAGCAGTTCTTC
CDR3aa: CAWSPGLVEQFF

j_gene: TRBJ1-3
v_gene: TRBV5-4
d_gene: NA
abundance: NA
CDR3nt: TGTGCCAGCAGCTTCGCGGGGAGCGGAAACACCATATATTTT
CDR3aa: CASSFAGSGNTIYF

j_gene: TRBJ1-1
v_gene: TRBV28
d_gene: NA
abundance: NA
CDR3nt: TGTGCCAGCGGGGCGTTGACAGGAGCCAACACTGAAGCTTTCTTT
CDR3aa: CASGALTGANTEAFF

j_gene: TRBJ1-1
v_gene: TRBV29-1
d_gene: NA
abundance: few
CDR3nt: TGCAGCGTTAACCGACAGGATATGAACACTGAAGCTTTCTTT
CDR3aa: CSVNRQDMNTEAFF

j_gene: TRBJ1-5
v_gene: TRBV2
d_gene: NA
abundance: few
CDR3nt: TGTGCCAGCAAGAGAGCTACGAGCAATCAGCCCCAGCATTTT
CDR3aa: CASKRATSNQPQHF

j_gene: TRBJ2-1
v_gene: TRBV28
d_gene: NA
abundance: NA
CDR3nt: TGTGCCAGCAGCAGCAACCGGGTCCTCACCTACAATGAGCAGTTCTTC
CDR3aa: CASSSNRVLTYNEQFF

j_gene: TRBJ2-3
v_gene: TRBV2
d_gene: NA
abundance: NA
CDR3nt: TGTGCCAGCAGTGAAGCGCCCTTAGCTGATACGCAGTATTTT
CDR3aa: CASSEAPLADTQYF

j_gene: TRBJ1-1
v_gene: TRBV6-1
d_gene: TRBD1
abundance: NA
CDR3nt: TGTGCCTGCAACAGGGGAGGCACTGAAGCTTTCTTT
CDR3aa: CACNRGGTEAFF

j_gene: TRBJ1-3
v_gene: TRBV15
d_gene: TRBD1
abundance: few
CDR3nt: TGTGCCACCAGCAGAGATCGGGACAGGCTCTCTGGAAACACCATATATTTT
CDR3aa: CATSRDRDRLSGNTIYF

j_gene: TRBJ2-5
v_gene: TRBV5-1
d_gene: NA
abundance: NA
CDR3nt: TGCGCCAGCAGCTATCGCTTGGGCCTCGAGACCCAGTACTTC
CDR3aa: CASSYRLGLETQYF

j_gene: TRBJ1-4
v_gene: TRBV5-1
d_gene: TRBD1
abundance: NA
CDR3nt: TGCGCCAGCAGCTTTAGGGGTACAGGGGGAACTGAAAAACTGTTTTTT
CDR3aa: CASSFRGTGGTEKLFF

j_gene: TRBJ1-5
v_gene: TRBV18
d_gene: NA
abundance: NA
CDR3nt: TGTGCCAGCTCAACATTACAGGACAATCAGCCCCAGCATTTT
CDR3aa: CASSTLQDNQPQHF

j_gene: TRBJ1-1
v_gene: TRBV6-1
d_gene: TRBD1
abundance: NA
CDR3nt: TGTGCCAGCAGTGTTGGGACAGGGAACACTGAAGCTTTCTTT
CDR3aa: CASSVGTGNTEAFF

j_gene: TRBJ1-3
v_gene: TRBV7-9
d_gene: NA
abundance: few
CDR3nt: TGTGCCAGCAGCTCCGGGGGATCTGGAAACACCATATATTTT
CDR3aa: CASSSGGSGNTIYF

j_gene: TRBJ2-2
v_gene: TRBV28
d_gene: NA
abundance: NA
CDR3nt: TGTGCCAGCAGACCCGGAGGGACAGTAAACACCGGGGAGCTGTTTTTT
CDR3aa: CASRPGGTVNTGELFF

j_gene: TRBJ2-3
v_gene: TRBV7-9
d_gene: TRBD1
abundance: NA
CDR3nt: TGTGCCAGCATTTCCCCGGGACAGGCAAAAACAGATACGCAGTATTTT
CDR3aa: CASISPGQAKTDTQYF

j_gene: TRBJ1-2
v_gene: TRBV19
d_gene: NA
abundance: NA
CDR3nt: TGTGCCAGTAGCACAAGGACGGGATTAATAGGTGGCTACACCTTC
CDR3aa: CASSTRTGLIGGYTF

j_gene: TRBJ1-5
v_gene: TRBV5-8
d_gene: TRBD1
abundance: many
CDR3nt: TGTGCCAGCAGCTTGGGCAGGACAGGCTCCGGTCAGCCCCAGCATTTT
CDR3aa: CASSLGRTGSGQPQHF

j_gene: TRBJ2-1
v_gene: TRBV2
d_gene: TRBD2
abundance: NA
CDR3nt: TGTGCCAGCCTGCGGGAGGGCCGGGTTGGCGAGCAGTTCTTC
CDR3aa: CASLREGRVGEQFF

j_gene: TRBJ2-3
v_gene: TRBV27
d_gene: TRBD2
abundance: NA
CDR3nt: TGTGCCAGCAGTTTACTAGCGGGCCCGGAGGTCTACGGCACAGATACGCAGTATTTT
CDR3aa: CASSLLAGPEVYGTDTQYF

j_gene: TRBJ1-2
v_gene: TRBV5-1
d_gene: TRBD1
abundance: NA
CDR3nt: TGCGCCAGCAGCTTGTGGGGGACAGAGACTAACTATGGCTACACCTTC
CDR3aa: CASSLWGTETNYGYTF

j_gene: TRBJ2-3
v_gene: TRBV2
d_gene: TRBD1
abundance: once
CDR3nt: TGTGCCAGCAGTGTGGACAGGGGGGTCACAGATACGCAGTATTTT
CDR3aa: CASSVDRGVTDTQYF

j_gene: TRBJ2-3
v_gene: TRBV7-2
d_gene: TRBD2
abundance: NA
CDR3nt: TGTGCCAGCAGCTTAGCGGGGCGGGGGGATACGCAGTATTTT
CDR3aa: CASSLAGRGDTQYF

j_gene: TRBJ2-1
v_gene: TRBV11-2
d_gene: NA
abundance: once
CDR3nt: TGTGCCAGCGGTAGTTTATGGACTCCCCTGGATGAGCAGTTCTTC
CDR3aa: CASGSLWTPLDEQFF

j_gene: TRBJ1-5
v_gene: TRBV2
d_gene: NA
abundance: NA
CDR3nt: TGTGCCAGCAGTGCCCCAGGGTGGGATCAGCCCCAGCATTTT
CDR3aa: CASSAPGWDQPQHF

j_gene: TRBJ2-3
v_gene: TRBV7-8
d_gene: NA
abundance: NA
CDR3nt: TGTGCCAGCAGAAAGGGGGAGTCTAGCGGTACGCAGTATTTT
CDR3aa: CASRKGESSGTQYF